The text below deals with one T cell receptor beta chain. The CDR3 loop spans 17 amino acids. With 4 bases removed from V and 3 bases from J, the gap between germline ends came to 21 bases. Looked up from germline, CDR1 is KGHSH and CDR2 is LQKENI. The source of the sample is a study of blood T cell repertoires in COVID-19. Whole-study context: COVID-19 samples, acute and convalescent, were from the United States, Italy and Spain. In each case, the material was cDNA or gDNA derived from T cells, B-cell-depleted T cells, or PBMCs.

In the original workflow: Estimation of nucleated cell counts was performed using reference gene primer amplification. The repertoire was sequenced with immunoSEQ multiplex PCR; TCRdb's copy has only in-frame clones and lacks some. V and J calls and clone size are given by that table; D and trimming were obtained from the DNA. The sample yields more than 25,000 clones, around 85% seen once. Enrolment of Seattle patients took place during active infection, and they were followed longitudinally. This rearrangement joins TRBV18 to TRBJ2-5; perhaps TRBD1 as D (6 bases). The TCR comes from a woman of 80 years or more with COVID-19, enrolled during active disease. The sequenced sample was peripheral blood. The CDR3 coding sequence is TGTGCCAGCTCACTCCTCGCTGAAGGGGGTGCGAAAGAGACCCAGTACTTC. Translation gives CASSLLAEGGAKETQYF.